Here is one T cell receptor (beta chain) with its context. The antigen remains undetermined. This sample also contains other DNA sequences that code for the same CDR3. The data stem from a study of shared clonotypes between healthy human individuals. Findings and caveats of the study: Even with large depth, rarefaction showed that sorted-subset sequencing was incomplete.

Negatively enriched CD4+ T cells were divided by CD45RA into naive and memory. V was clipped by 0 bases and J by 5 bases, with 7 bases between them. This CDR3 has 13 amino acids. Germline V gene sequence: CDR1 SEHNR, CDR2 FQNEAQ (reference sequence). Authors' data handling: Filtering differed, since immunoSEQ gave only junction sequences and no quality scores. The protocol was immunoSEQ multiplex PCR, while the TCRdb copy is restricted to in-frame clones and leaves out a portion. The DNA gave D and trimming, while V, J and clone size come from that table. The repertoire holds about 300,000 clones, with approximately 79% as singletons.

The sequence was collected from a young man in good health. Sequencing used memory CD4+ T cells sorted from blood. Stated subset: CD45RA-negative fraction. This chain links TRBV7-9 with TRBJ1-2; D gene unclear. CDR3 amino acids: CASSLAHGYGYTF. The DNA for the CDR3 is TGTGCCAGCAGCTTAGCGCACGGATATGGCTACACCTTC.